A single sample is the source of the 8 T cell receptor beta chains below, sequenced in a study of blood T cell repertoires in COVID-19. Some clones are missing from TCRdb's copy, which holds only in-frame ones; the method was immunoSEQ multiplex PCR. The data show 110,000 to 150,000 clones, about four fifths seen once. Sample: peripheral blood. All receptors derive from a human donor in a cohort sampled during active COVID-19.

This clone was seen more than once but under ten times. V gene TRBV7-3 combines with J gene TRBJ2-7; D might be TRBD1 (6 bases). CDR1 is SGHTA, CDR2 FQGTGA, per germline. This CDR3 is built from 13 residues. V lost 3 bases to trimming and J lost 6 bases, with 12 bases between them. The CDR3 sequence: CASSFSQGGEQYF. CDR3 DNA sequence: TGTGCCAGCAGCTTCTCACAGGGTGGCGAGCAGTACTTC.

J is TRBJ2-5 and V is TRBV12-3 or TRBV12-4; possibly TRBD1 for D (6 bases). V lost 6 bases and J lost 4, with 6 bases in between. The CDR3 length is 11 residues. The CDR3 region is CASRDRETQYF. For the CDR3, the DNA is TGTGCCAGCAGGGACAGAGAGACCCAGTACTTC.

The V and J genes are TRBV28 and TRBJ1-2, with TRBD1 matching 8 bases. J lost 10 bases, V lost 3 bases, and 7 bases had no gene match. From germline, CDR1 is MDHEN and CDR2 SYDVKM. The CDR3 is 13 residues long. The CDR3 region is CASSLDRVKHYTF. As DNA, the CDR3 is TGTGCCAGCAGTTTGGACAGGGTAAAACACTACACCTTC.

A note on this clone: This sample includes further DNA sequences coding for the same CDR3. The V and J genes are TRBV7-9 and TRBJ2-5; D not certain. CDR3 size: 11 residues. Trimming took off 3 bases at V and 5 bases at J, with 4 bases between the two ends. The V gene's germline CDR1 is SEHNR and CDR2 FQNEAQ (reference sequence). CDR3 amino acids: CASSFGETQYF. As DNA, the CDR3 is TGTGCCAGCAGCTTCGGTGAGACCCAGTACTTC.

This sequence joins TRBV4-1 and TRBJ2-5, with 7 bases aligning to TRBD1. With 3 bases clipped from V and 2 bases from J, the junction kept 18 bases outside the gene matches. Germline CDR1 is MGHRA and CDR2 is YSYEKL. This CDR3 is built from 19 residues. The CDR3 protein is CASSQREGQSVRKQETQYF. CDR3 nucleotide sequence: TGCGCCAGCAGCCAGCGTGAGGGACAGAGCGTGAGGAAACAAGAGACCCAGTACTTC.

V is TRBV18 and J is TRBJ2-7, with D possibly being TRBD1 (6 bases). CDR1 is KGHSH, CDR2 LQKENI, per germline. The CDR3 has 15 amino acids. Trimming took off 3 bases at V and 5 bases at J, with 17 bases between the two ends. As DNA, the CDR3 is TGTGCCAGCTCACCCCTTACAACAGGGATCGACGAGCAGTACTTC. This translates into CASSPLTTGIDEQYF.

This clone appeared a single time. This chain joins TRBV7-9 and TRBJ2-3, with 9 bases aligning to TRBD2. The germline V gene has CDR1 SEHNR and CDR2 FQNEAQ (reference sequence). The junction had 11 bases not matched to a gene; V was cut back by 4 bases and J by 6 bases. This CDR3 has 16 residues. CDR3 residues: CASSSYISGSRDTQYF. CDR3 DNA: TGTGCCAGCAGCTCATATATTAGCGGGAGTCGTGATACGCAGTATTTT.

This sequence joins TRBV27 and TRBJ2-5; 8 bases line up with TRBD2. This CDR3 has 14 amino acids. Germline CDR1 is MNHEY and CDR2 is SMNVEV (reference sequence). After removal of 3 bases from V and 7 bases from J, the junction contained 7 bases not matched to a gene. As DNA, the CDR3 is TGTGCCAGCAGTTTGGGACTAGATATTGGGACCCAGTACTTC. Translated: CASSLGLDIGTQYF.